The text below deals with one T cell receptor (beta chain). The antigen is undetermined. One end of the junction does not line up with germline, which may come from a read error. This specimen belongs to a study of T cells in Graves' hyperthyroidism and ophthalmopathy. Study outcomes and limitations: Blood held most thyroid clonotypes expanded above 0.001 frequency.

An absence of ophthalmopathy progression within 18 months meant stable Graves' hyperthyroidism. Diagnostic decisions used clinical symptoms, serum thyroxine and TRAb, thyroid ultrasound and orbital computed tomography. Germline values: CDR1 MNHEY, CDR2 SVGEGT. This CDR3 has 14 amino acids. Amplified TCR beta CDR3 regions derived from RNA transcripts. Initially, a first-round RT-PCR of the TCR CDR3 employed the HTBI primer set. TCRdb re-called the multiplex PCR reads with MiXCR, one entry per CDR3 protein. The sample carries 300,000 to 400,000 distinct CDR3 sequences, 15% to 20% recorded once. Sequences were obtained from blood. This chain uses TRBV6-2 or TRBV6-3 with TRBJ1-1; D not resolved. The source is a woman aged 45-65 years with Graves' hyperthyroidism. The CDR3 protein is CANSYYPARAEALF. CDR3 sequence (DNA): TGTGCCAACAGTTACTATCCCGCTCGGGCAGAGGCTCTCTTT.